This T cell receptor (beta chain) emerged from a study of spatial heterogeneity in lung cancer. Each TCR cDNA molecule carried a unique molecular identifier. TCRdb ran MiXCR on the 5' RACE reads and lists one entry per CDR3 protein. The sample comprises some 41,000 distinct CDR3 sequences, nearly 7% of which are singletons, and around 45% rests with the top ten. Indicated time point: sample taken at primary tumor resection. Tumor, nontumor lung or frozen PBMC supplied whole RNA, sequenced without sorting. Per the germline V gene, CDR1 is DFQATT and CDR2 is SNEGSKA (reference sequence). This CDR3 is 14 amino acids long. V trimming: 0 bases; J trimming: 2 bases; junction bases outside the gene matches: 4.

The chain couples TRBV20-1 to TRBJ2-7; TRBD2 aligns across 7 bases. The material was PBMCs, obtained at surgery. This TCR was sampled from a female donor with early-stage non-small cell lung cancer. This chain's CDR3 is CSARDASGTYEQYF. Here the CDR3 DNA reads TGCAGTGCTAGAGATGCTAGCGGAACCTACGAGCAGTACTTC.